The 6 T cell receptor beta chains presented below share a single source sample, sequenced in a study of shared clonotypes between healthy human individuals (dated by TCRdb to the early 2020s). The library relied on the immunoSEQ multiplex PCR assay. Not all clones reach the TCRdb copy of this immuneACCESS table, which keeps in-frame sequences only. Checked studies attribute under half of the gap to unresolved V genes and leave the rest unexplained. The sample table contains some 680,000 clones; only one count was recorded for roughly 73% of them. Jointly, the top ten make up 1.5% to 2% of the sample. The sample was memory CD4+ T cells sorted from blood. The meaning of the sample's cell subset or site label: CD45RA-negative fraction. All receptors come from a woman in her 30s in good health.

This clone was counted only a few times. Since a far larger clone is one base different, this is likely a read error. Other DNA sequences in the sample encode the same CDR3. The chain couples TRBV4-1 to TRBJ2-1; tentatively, D is TRBD2 (5 bases). Germline lookup yields CDR1 MGHRA and CDR2 YSYEKL. V was trimmed by 1 base and J by 0 bases, leaving 7 bases between them. The CDR3 is 15 residues long. In DNA, the CDR3 is TGCGCCAGCAGCCAAGTTGGGAGCTCCTACAATGAGCAGTTCTTC. This gives the protein CASSQVGSSYNEQFF.

The J gene is TRBJ1-2, the V gene TRBV19; D not certain. The V and J ends lost 3 bases and 4 bases respectively, with 12 bases between them. Germline V gene sequence: CDR1 LNHDA, CDR2 SQIVND (reference sequence). The CDR3 extends over 14 amino acids. The CDR3 protein is CASSISSSSYGYTF. DNA for the CDR3: TGTGCCAGTAGTATCTCCAGTAGTTCCTATGGCTACACCTTC.

As DNA, the CDR3 is TGTGCCAGTAGTATCGGTGCTAGCGGGAATGAGCAGTTCTTC. Translating it yields CASSIGASGNEQFF. The genes are TRBV19 and TRBJ2-1; 8 bases align to TRBD2. Trimming removed 3 bases from V and 7 bases from J; junction bases left unmatched: 5. Germline V lookup: CDR1 LNHDA, CDR2 SQIVND (reference sequence). This CDR3 spans 14 amino acids. Based on the CDR3 plus reference TRBV19 and TRBJ2-1, the full variable domain is DGGITQSPKYLFRKEGQNVTLSCEQNLNHDAMYWYRQDPGQGLRLIYYSQIVNDFQKGDIAEGYSVSREKKESFPLTVTSAQKNPTAFYLCASSIGASGNEQFFGPGTRLTVL.

This clone was observed once. This chain links TRBV14 with TRBJ2-2; D is unclear. V lost 0 bases and J lost 7, with 9 bases in between. Germline V gives CDR1 SGHDN, CDR2 FVKESK. The CDR3 is made up of 14 amino acids. CDR3 loop: CASSQDLGYGELFF. CDR3 nucleotide sequence: TGTGCCAGCAGCCAAGATCTGGGATACGGGGAGCTGTTTTTT.

This chain uses TRBV2 with TRBJ1-5, with TRBD1 as a possible D gene (6 bases). CDR3 size: 15 residues. CDR1 is SNHLY, CDR2 FYNNEI, per germline. Trimming removed 7 bases from V and 0 bases from J, with 13 bases in between. CDR3 protein: CASKPQGFSNQPQHF. CDR3 bases: TGTGCCAGCAAGCCACAGGGTTTTAGCAATCAGCCCCAGCATTTT.

This chain uses TRBV25-1 with TRBJ2-1; D is ambiguous. Germline lookup yields CDR1 MGHDK and CDR2 SYGVNS. The CDR3 length is 14 residues. Trimming removed 3 bases from V and 4 bases from J, with 10 bases in between. CDR3 coding DNA: TGTGCCAGCAGTGAGTCGATTCGATACAATGAGCAGTTCTTC. Encoded protein: CASSESIRYNEQFF.